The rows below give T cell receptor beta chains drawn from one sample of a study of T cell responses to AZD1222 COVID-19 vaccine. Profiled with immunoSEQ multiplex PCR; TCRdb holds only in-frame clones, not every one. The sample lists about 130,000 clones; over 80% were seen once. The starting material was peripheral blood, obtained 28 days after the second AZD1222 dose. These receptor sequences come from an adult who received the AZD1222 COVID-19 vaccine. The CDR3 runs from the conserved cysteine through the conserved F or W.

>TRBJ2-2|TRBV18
CASSPRGTGQTNTGELFF
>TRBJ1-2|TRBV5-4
CATRPSNYGYTF
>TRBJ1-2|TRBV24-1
CATSDYTGYGYTF
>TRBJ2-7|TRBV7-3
CASSPDTSYEQYF
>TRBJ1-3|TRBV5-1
CASSGGNTASGNTIYF
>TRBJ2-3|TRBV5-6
CASSLGGGTDTQYF
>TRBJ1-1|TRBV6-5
CASSYSIDSNTEAFF
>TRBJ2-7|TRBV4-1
CASSQGDRVHEQYF
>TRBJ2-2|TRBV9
CASSPQGGRDTGELFF
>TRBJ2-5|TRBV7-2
CASSLAGGGEGETQYF
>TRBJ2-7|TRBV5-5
CASSRGGRDTYEQYF
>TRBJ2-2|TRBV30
CACTYTGELFF
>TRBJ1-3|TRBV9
CASSVAGDNTIYF
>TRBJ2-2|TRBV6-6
CASSYSIPTVTGELFF
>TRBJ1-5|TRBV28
CAGGVNSNQPQHF
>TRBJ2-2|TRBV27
CASSLSILVEVGELFF
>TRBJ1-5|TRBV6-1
CASSEGPDQPQHF
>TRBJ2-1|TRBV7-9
CASSASGTRGTFEQFF
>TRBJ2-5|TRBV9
CASSVGGVETQYF
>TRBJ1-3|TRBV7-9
CASSLGDSGNTIYF
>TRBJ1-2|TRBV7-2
CASSLRRGTVNYGYTF
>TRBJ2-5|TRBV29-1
CSVVGGGTDGTQYF
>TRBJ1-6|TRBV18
CASSPGQPYNSPLHF
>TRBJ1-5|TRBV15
CATSSDRGRNQPQHF
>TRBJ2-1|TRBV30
CAWIPPGGDEQFF
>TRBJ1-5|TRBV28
CASSATWALNQPQHF
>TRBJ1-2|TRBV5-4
CASSPEVVGGYTF
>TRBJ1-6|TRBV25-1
CASSPKRRDNNSPLHF
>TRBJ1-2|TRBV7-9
CASSFGPRVNGGYTF